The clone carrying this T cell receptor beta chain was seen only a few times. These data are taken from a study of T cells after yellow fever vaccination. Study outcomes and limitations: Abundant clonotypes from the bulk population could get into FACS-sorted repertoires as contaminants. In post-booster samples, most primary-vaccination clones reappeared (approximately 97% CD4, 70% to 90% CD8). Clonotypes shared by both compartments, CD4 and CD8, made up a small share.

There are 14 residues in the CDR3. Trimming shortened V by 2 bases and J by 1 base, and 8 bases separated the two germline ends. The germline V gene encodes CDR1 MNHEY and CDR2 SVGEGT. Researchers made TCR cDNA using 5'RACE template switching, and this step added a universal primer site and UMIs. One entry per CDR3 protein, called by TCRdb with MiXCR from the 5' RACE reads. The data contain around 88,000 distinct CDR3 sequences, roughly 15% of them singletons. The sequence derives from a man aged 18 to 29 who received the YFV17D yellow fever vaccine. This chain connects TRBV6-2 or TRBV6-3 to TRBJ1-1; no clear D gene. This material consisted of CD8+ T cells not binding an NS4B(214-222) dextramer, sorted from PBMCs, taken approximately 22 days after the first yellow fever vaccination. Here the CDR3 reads CASSYGSGNTEAFF. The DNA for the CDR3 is TGTGCCAGCAGTTACGGTTCAGGGAACACTGAAGCTTTCTTT.